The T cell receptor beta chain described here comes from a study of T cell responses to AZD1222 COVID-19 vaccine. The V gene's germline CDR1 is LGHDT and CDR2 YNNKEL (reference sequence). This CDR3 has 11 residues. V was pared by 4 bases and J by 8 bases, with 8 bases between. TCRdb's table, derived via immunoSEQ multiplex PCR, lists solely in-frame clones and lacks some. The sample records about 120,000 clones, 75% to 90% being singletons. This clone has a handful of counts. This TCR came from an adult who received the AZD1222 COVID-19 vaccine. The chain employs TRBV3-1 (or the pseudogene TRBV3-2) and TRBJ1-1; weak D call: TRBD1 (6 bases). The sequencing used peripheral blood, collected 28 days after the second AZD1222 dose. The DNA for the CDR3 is TGTGCCAGCAGCCCCGGGACAGAAGCTTTCTTT. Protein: CASSPGTEAFF.